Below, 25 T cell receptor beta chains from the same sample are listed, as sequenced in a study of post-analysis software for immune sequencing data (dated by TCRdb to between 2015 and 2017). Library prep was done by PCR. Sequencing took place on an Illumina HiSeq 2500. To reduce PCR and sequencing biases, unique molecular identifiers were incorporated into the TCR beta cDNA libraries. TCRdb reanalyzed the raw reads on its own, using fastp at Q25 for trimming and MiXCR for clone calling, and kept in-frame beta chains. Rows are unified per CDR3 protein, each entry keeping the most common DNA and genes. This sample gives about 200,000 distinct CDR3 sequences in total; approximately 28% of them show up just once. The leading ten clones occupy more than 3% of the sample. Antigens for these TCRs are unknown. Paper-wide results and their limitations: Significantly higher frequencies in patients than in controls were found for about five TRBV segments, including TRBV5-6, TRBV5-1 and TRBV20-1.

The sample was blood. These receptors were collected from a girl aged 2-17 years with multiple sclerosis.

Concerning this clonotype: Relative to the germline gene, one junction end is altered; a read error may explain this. CDR3 sequence: CASTPDRDGGELFF. DNA of the CDR3: TGTGCTAGCACACCCGACAGGGACGGCGGGGAGCTGTTTTTT. The V call is TRBV7-7, the J call TRBJ2-2, with 7 positions matching TRBD1. CDR1 and CDR2 (germline): SSHAT, FNYEAQ (reference sequence). The CDR3 has 14 amino acids.

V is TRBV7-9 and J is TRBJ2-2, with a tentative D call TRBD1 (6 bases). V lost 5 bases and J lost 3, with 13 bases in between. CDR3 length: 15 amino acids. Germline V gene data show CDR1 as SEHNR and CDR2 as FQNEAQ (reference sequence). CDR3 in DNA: TGTGCCAGCAGCGAGGACAGCACTTACACCGGGGAGCTGTTTTTT. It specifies CASSEDSTYTGELFF.

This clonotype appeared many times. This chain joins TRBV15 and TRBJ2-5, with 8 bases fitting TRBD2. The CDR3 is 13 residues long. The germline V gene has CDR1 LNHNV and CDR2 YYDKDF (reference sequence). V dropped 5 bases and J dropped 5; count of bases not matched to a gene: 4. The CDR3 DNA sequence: TGTGCCACCAGCGGGGGACTAGTGGAGACCCAGTACTTC. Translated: CATSGGLVETQYF.

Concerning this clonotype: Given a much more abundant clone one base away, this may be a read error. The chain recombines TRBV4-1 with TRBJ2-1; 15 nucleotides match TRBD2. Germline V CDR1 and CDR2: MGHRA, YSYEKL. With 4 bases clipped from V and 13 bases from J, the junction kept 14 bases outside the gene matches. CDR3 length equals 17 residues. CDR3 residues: CASSRGLAGGIQETQFF. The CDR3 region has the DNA TGCGCCAGCAGCCGCGGACTAGCGGGGGGGATCCAAGAGACCCAGTTCTTC.

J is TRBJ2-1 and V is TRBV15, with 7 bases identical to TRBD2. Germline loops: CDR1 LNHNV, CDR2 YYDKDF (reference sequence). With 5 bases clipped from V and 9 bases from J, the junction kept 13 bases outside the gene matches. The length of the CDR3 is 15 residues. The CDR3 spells CATSARGRGVAEQFF. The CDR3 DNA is TGTGCCACCAGCGCCCGGGGACGGGGGGTGGCTGAGCAGTTCTTC.

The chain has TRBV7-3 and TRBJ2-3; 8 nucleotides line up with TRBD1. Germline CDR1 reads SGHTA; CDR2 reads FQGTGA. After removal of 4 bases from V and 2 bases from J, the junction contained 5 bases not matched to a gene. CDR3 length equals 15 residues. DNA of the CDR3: TGTGCCAGCAGCTCCAGGGACAGGCCCACAGATACGCAGTATTTT. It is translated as CASSSRDRPTDTQYF.

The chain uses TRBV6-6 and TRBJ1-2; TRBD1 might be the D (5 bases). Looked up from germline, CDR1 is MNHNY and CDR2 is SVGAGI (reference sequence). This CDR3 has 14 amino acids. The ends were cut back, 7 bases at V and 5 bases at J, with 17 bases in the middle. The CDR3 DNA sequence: TGTGCCAGCACCCTCGTGGGGGGTGGGTATGGCTACACCTTC. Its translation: CASTLVGGGYGYTF.

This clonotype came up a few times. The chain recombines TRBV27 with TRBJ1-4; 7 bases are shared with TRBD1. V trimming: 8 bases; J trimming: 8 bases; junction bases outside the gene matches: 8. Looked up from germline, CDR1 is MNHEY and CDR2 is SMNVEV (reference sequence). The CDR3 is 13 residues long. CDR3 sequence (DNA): TGTGCCAGCCTGGACAGGCTCGGGGAAAAACTGTTTTTT. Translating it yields CASLDRLGEKLFF.

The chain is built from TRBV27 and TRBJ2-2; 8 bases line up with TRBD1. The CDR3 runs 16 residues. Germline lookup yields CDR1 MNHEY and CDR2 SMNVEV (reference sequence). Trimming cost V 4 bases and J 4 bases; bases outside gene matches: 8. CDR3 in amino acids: CASSSYRGSGTGELFF. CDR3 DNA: TGTGCCAGCAGTTCGTACAGGGGGAGCGGCACCGGGGAGCTGTTTTTT.

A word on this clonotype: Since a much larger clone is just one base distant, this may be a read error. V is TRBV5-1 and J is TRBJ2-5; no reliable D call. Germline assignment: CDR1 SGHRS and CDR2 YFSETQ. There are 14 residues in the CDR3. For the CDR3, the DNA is TGCGCCAGCAGCTTGGCCCCCGGTCAAGAGACCCGGTACTTC. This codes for CASSLAPGQETRYF. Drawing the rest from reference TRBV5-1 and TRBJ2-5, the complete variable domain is KAGVTQTPRYLIKTRGQQVTLSCSPISGHRSVSWYQQTPGQGLQFLFEYFSETQRNKGNFPGRFSGRQFSNSRSEMNVSTLELGDSALYLCASSLAPGQETRYFGPGTRLLVL.

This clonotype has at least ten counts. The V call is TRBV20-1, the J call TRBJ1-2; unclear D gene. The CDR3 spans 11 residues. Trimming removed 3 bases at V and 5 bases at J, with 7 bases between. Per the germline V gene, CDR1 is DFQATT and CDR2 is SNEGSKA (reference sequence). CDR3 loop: CSASAGYGYTF. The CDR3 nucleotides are TGCAGTGCTAGTGCCGGGTATGGCTACACCTTC.

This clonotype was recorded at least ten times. The CDR3 loop is CASSPAYNEQFF. CDR3 coding DNA: TGTGCCAGCAGCCCCGCCTACAATGAGCAGTTCTTC. The gene calls are TRBV7-9 and TRBJ2-1; no firm D call. Germline V gene lookup returns CDR1 SEHNR and CDR2 FQNEAQ (reference sequence). This CDR3 is 12 amino acids long. Trimming pared 5 bases from V and 2 bases from J, leaving 4 bases between.

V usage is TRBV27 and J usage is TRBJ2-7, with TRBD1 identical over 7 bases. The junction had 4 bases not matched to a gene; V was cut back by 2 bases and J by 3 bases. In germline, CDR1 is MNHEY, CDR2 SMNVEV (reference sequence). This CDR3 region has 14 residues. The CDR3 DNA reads TGTGCCAGCAGTTTACCGGGACAGAACTACGAGCAGTACTTC. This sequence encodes CASSLPGQNYEQYF.

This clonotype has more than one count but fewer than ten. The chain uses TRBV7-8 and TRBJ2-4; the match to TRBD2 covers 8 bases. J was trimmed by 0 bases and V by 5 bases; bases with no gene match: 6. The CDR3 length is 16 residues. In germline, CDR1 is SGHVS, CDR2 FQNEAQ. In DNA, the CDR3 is TGTGCCAGCAGCCCCCGGGGGGGAGGAGCCAAAAACATTCAGTACTTC. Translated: CASSPRGGGAKNIQYF.

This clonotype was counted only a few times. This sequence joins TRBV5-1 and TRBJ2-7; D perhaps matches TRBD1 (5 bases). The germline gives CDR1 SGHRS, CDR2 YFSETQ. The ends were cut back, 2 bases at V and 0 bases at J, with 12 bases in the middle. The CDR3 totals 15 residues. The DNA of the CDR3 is TGCGCCAGCAGCTTTACAGGCTTATCCTCCTACGAGCAGTACTTC. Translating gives CASSFTGLSSYEQYF.

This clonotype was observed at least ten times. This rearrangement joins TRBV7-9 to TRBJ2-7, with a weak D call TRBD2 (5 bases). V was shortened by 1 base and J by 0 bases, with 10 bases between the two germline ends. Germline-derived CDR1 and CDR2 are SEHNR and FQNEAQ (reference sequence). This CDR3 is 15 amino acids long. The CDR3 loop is CASSLESGNSYEQYF. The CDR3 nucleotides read TGTGCCAGCAGCTTAGAGTCCGGGAACTCCTACGAGCAGTACTTC.

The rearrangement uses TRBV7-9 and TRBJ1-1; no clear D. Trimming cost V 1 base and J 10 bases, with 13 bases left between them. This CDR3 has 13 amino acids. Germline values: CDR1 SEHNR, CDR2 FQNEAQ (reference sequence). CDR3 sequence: CASSLESVKGAFF. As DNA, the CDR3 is TGTGCCAGCAGCTTAGAGTCGGTGAAGGGAGCTTTCTTT.

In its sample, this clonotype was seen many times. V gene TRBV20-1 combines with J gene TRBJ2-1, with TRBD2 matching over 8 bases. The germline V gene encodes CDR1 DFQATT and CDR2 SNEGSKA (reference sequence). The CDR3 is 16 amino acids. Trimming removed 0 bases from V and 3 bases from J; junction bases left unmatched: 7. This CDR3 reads CSARDRQRGHYNEQFF. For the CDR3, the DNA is TGCAGTGCTAGAGATCGTCAGCGGGGGCACTACAATGAGCAGTTCTTC.

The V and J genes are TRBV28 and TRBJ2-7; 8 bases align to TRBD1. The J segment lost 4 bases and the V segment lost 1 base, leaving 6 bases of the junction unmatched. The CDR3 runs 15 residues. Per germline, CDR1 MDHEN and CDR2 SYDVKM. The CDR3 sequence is CASSLYRQGIYEQYF. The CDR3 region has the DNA TGTGCCAGCAGTTTATATAGACAGGGGATTTACGAGCAGTACTTC.

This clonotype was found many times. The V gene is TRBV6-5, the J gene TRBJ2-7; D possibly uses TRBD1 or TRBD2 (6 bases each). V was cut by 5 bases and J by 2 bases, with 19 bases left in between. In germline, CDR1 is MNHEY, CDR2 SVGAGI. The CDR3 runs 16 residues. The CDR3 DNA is TGTGCCAGCAGTCCCCATTTGGGGGGCTCCGCCTACGAGCAGTACTTC. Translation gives CASSPHLGGSAYEQYF.

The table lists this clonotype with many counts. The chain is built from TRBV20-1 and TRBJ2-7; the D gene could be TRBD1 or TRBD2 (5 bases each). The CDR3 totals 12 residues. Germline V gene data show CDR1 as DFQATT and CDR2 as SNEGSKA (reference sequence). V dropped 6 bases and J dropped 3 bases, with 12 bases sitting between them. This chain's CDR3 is CSAPERGYEQYF. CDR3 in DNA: TGCAGTGCCCCGGAGAGGGGCTACGAGCAGTACTTC.

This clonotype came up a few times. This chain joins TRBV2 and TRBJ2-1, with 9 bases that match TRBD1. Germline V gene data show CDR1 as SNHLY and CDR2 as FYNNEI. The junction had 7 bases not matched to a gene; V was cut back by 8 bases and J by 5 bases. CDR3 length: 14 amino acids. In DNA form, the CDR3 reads TGTGCCAGCCGGGACAGGGAGATTAACAATGAGCAGTTCTTC. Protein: CASRDREINNEQFF.

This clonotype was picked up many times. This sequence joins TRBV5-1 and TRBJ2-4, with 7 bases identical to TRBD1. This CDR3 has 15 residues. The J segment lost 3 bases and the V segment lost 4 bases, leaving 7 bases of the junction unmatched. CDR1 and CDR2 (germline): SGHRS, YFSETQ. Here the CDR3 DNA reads TGCGCCAGCAGCGCAGGGACAGCAATCAAAAACATTCAGTACTTC. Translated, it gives CASSAGTAIKNIQYF.

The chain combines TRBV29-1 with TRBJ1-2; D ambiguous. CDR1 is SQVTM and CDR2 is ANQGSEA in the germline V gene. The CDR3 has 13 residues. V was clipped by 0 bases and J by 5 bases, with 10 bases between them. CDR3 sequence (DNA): TGCAGCGTTGAAGATTATCCCTTGTATGGCTACACCTTC. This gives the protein CSVEDYPLYGYTF.

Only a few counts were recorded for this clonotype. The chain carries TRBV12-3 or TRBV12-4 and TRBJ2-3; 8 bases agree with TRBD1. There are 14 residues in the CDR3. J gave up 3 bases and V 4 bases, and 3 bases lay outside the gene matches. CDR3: CASSSGDRTDTQYF. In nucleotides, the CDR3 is TGTGCCAGCAGTTCTGGGGACAGGACAGATACGCAGTATTTT.